This T cell receptor beta chain is drawn from a study of blood T cell repertoires in COVID-19. Per the authors' pipeline: Reference gene primers were amplified, and this amplification served to estimate nucleated cell counts. Sequencing was performed with immunoSEQ multiplex PCR; in TCRdb, only in-frame clones are kept and a portion is missing. V and J calls and clone size are as listed in that table; D and trimming were resolved from the DNA. The table has around 300,000 clones, about nine tenths seen once; the top ten hold 2.5% to 3%. CDR1 and CDR2 from the germline V gene are LGHDT and YNNKEL (reference sequence). The germline V and J ends were trimmed by 4 bases and 4 bases, with 14 bases remaining between them. CDR3 size: 16 residues.

This receptor was identified in a woman aged 45-65 years who had recovered from COVID-19. The chain is built from TRBV3-1 (or the pseudogene TRBV3-2) and TRBJ1-6; TRBD1 might be the D (6 bases). The sequenced sample consisted of PBMCs or T cells enriched from blood (not recorded which). CDR3 in DNA: TGTGCCAGCAGCCGAGGACAGCAAATATATAATTCACCCCTCCACTTT. Its translation is CASSRGQQIYNSPLHF.